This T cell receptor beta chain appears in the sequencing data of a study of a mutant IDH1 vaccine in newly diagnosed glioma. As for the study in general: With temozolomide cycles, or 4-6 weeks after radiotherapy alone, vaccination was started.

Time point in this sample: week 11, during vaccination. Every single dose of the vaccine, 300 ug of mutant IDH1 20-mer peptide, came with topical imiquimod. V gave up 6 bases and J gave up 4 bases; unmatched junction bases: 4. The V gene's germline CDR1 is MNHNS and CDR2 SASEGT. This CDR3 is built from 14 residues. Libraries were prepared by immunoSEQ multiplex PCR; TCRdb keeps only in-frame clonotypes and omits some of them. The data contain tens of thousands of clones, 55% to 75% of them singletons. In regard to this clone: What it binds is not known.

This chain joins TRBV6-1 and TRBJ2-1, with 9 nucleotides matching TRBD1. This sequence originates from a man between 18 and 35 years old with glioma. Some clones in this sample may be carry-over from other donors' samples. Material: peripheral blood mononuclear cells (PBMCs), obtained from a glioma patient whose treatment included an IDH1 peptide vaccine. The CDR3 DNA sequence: TGTGCCAGCAGCCGGGACAGGGTGTACAATGAGCAGTTCTTC. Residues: CASSRDRVYNEQFF.